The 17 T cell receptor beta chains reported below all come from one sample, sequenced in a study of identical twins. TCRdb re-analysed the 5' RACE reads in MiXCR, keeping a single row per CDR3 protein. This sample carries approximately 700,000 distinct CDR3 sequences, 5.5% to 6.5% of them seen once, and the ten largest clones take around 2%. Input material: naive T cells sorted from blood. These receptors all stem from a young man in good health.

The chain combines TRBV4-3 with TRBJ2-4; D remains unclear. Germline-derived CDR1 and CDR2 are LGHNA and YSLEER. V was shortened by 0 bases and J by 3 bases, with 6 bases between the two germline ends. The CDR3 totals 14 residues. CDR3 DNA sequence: TGCGCCAGCAGCCAAGAAGCAGACAAAAACATTCAGTACTTC. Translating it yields CASSQEADKNIQYF.

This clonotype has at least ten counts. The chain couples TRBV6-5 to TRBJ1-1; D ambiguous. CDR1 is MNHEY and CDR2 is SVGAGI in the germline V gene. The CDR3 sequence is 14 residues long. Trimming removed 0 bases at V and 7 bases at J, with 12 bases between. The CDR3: CASSYSIIGGEAFF. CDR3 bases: TGTGCCAGCAGTTACTCGATAATAGGCGGTGAAGCTTTCTTT.

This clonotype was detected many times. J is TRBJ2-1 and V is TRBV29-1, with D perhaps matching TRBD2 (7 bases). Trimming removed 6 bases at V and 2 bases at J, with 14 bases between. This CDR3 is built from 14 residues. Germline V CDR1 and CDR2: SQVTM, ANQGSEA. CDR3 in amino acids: CSVREGEAYNEQFF. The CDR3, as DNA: TGCAGCGTCAGGGAGGGGGAGGCCTACAATGAGCAGTTCTTC.

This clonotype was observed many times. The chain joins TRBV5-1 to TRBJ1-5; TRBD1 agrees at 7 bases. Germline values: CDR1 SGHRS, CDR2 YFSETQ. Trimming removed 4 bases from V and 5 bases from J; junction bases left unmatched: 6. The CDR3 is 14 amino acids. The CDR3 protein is CASSPTGSDQPQHF. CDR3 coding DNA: TGCGCCAGCAGCCCGACAGGGTCGGATCAGCCCCAGCATTTT.

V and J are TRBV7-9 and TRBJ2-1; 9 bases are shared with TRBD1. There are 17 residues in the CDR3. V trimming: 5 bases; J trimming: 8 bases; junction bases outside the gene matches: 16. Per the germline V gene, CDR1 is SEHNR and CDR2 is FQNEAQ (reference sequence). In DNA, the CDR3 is TGTGCCAGCAGCCGGGAAAGTAGACAGGGGGATATCGATGAGCAGTTCTTC. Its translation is CASSRESRQGDIDEQFF.

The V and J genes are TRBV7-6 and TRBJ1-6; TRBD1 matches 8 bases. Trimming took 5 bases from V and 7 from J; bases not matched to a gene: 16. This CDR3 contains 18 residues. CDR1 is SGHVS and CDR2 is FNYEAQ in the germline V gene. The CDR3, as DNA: TGTGCCAGCAGCGCTAGCCCCGGACAGGGTCGAGAGAATTCACCCCTCCACTTT. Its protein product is CASSASPGQGRENSPLHF.

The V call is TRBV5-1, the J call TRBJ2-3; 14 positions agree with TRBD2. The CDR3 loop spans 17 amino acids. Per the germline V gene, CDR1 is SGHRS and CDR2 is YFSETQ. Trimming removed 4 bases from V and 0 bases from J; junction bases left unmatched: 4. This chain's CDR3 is CASSTGLAGASTDTQYF. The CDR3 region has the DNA TGCGCCAGCAGCACGGGACTAGCGGGAGCTAGCACAGATACGCAGTATTTT.

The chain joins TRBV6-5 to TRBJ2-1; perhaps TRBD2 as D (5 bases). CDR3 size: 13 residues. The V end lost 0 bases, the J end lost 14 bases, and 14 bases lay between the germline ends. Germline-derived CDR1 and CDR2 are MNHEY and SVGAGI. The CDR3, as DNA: TGTGCCAGCAGTTACTCAGGCGGGCCTTTAGAGTTCTTC. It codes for CASSYSGGPLEFF.

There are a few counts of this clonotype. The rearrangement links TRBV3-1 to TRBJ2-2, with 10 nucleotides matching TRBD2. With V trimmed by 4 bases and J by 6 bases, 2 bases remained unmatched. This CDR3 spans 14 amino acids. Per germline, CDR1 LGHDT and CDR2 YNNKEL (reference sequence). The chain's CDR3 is CASSLGTSAGELFF. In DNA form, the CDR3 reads TGTGCCAGCAGCCTCGGGACTAGCGCCGGGGAGCTGTTTTTT.

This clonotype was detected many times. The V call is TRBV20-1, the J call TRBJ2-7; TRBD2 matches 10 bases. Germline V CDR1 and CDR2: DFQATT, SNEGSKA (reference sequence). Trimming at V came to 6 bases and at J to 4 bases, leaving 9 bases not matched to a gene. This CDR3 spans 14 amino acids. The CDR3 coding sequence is TGCAGTGCGGATAGACTAGCGGGTTCTTACGAGCAGTACTTC. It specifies CSADRLAGSYEQYF.

CDR3 sequence reads: CASSATSGSWNEQFF. The CDR3, as DNA: TGTGCCAGCAGTGCGACTAGCGGGAGCTGGAATGAGCAGTTCTTC. The genes are TRBV6-4 and TRBJ2-1; TRBD2 aligns across 12 bases. CDR1 is MRHNA and CDR2 is SNTAGT in the germline V gene. Trimming cost V 4 bases and J 7 bases; bases outside gene matches: 5. This CDR3 has 15 residues.

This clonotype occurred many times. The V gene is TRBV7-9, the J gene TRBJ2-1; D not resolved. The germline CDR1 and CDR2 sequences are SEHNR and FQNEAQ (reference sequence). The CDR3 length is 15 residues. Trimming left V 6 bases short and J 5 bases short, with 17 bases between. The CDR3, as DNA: TGTGCCAGCAGTTCGCGTTCTGGAGTGAACAATGAGCAGTTCTTC. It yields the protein CASSSRSGVNNEQFF.

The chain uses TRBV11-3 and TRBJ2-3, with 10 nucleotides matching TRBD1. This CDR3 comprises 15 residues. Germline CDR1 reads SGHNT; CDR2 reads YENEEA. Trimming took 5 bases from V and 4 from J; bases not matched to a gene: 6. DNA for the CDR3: TGTGCCAGCAGCCTCCCGGGACAGGGGTCAGATACGCAGTATTTT. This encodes CASSLPGQGSDTQYF.

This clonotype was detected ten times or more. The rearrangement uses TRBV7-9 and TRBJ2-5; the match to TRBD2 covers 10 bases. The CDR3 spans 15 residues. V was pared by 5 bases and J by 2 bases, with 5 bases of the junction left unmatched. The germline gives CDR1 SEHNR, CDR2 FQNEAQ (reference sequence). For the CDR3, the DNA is TGTGCCAGCAGCCCGGGGACTAGCGTGCAAGAGACCCAGTACTTC. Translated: CASSPGTSVQETQYF.

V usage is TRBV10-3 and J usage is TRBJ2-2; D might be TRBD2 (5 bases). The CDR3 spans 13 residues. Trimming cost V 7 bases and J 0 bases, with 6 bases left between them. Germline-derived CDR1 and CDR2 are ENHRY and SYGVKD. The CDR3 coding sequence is TGTGCCATCATGCGGGCGAACACCGGGGAGCTGTTTTTT. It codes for CAIMRANTGELFF.

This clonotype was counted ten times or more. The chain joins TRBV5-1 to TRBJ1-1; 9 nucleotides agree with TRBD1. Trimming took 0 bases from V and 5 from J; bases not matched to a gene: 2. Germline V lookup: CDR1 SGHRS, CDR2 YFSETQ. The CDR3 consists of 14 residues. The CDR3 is CASSLGTGETEAFF. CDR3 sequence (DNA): TGCGCCAGCAGCTTGGGGACAGGGGAGACTGAAGCTTTCTTT.

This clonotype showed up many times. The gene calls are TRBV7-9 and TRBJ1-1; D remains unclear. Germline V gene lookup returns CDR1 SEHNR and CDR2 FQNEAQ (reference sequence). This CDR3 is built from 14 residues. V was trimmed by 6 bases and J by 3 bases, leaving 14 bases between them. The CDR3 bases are TGTGCCAGCAGTCCCCCGAGGGTGTACACTGAAGCTTTCTTT. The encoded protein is CASSPPRVYTEAFF.